The 8 T cell receptor beta chains given below trace back to one sample, sequenced in a study of metastatic and nonmetastatic thyroid tumors. TCRdb re-clonotyped the PCR reads through MiXCR. Here the sample spans approximately 70,000 clones, around 19% being singletons. Each patient came to thyroid surgery without any prior treatment (of any kind). Sequencing used blood. The origin of the receptors is a female donor with papillary thyroid cancer or a benign thyroid nodule (not recorded which). Some clones in this sample may be carry-over from other donors' samples.

This clone was recorded at least ten times. The chain carries TRBV5-1 and TRBJ1-4; 9 bases match TRBD1. CDR3 length: 14 residues. The V gene end was trimmed by 4 bases and the J gene end by 7 bases; junction bases not matched to a gene: 5. Germline CDR1 SGHRS, CDR2 YFSETQ. The CDR3 spells CASSIGTGSEKLFF. As DNA, the CDR3 is TGCGCCAGCAGCATAGGGACAGGGAGTGAAAAACTGTTTTTT. Full variable domain (remainder filled in from reference TRBV5-1 and TRBJ1-4): KAGVTQTPRYLIKTRGQQVTLSCSPISGHRSVSWYQQTPGQGLQFLFEYFSETQRNKGNFPGRFSGRQFSNSRSEMNVSTLELGDSALYLCASSIGTGSEKLFFGSGTQLSVL.

This clone was counted ten times or more. Other DNA sequences in the same sample also yield this CDR3. The V and J genes are TRBV28 and TRBJ2-7; 9 nucleotides line up with TRBD1. Per germline, CDR1 MDHEN and CDR2 SYDVKM. The CDR3 totals 14 residues. The V gene end was trimmed by 4 bases and the J gene end by 4 bases; junction bases not matched to a gene: 5. Written as DNA, the CDR3 is TGTGCCAGCAGTTGGACAGGGGCAGGGTACGAGCAGTACTTC. It encodes CASSWTGAGYEQYF.

This sequence joins TRBV19 and TRBJ2-7; D not certain. V lost 6 bases, J lost 6 bases, and 18 bases lay in between. Germline lookup yields CDR1 LNHDA and CDR2 SQIVND (reference sequence). This CDR3 is 14 amino acids long. This CDR3 is CASRLSWSAAEQYF. The CDR3 DNA reads as TGTGCCAGTAGGTTAAGCTGGAGTGCCGCCGAGCAGTACTTC. The full variable domain, with the rest looked up from reference TRBV19 and TRBJ2-7, is DGGITQSPKYLFRKEGQNVTLSCEQNLNHDAMYWYRQDPGQGLRLIYYSQIVNDFQKGDIAEGYSVSREKKESFPLTVTSAQKNPTAFYLCASRLSWSAAEQYFGPGTRLTVT.

This clone was seen repeatedly, ten times or more. The rearrangement links TRBV2 to TRBJ2-2; TRBD2 aligns across 7 bases. Germline V gene data show CDR1 as SNHLY and CDR2 as FYNNEI. This CDR3 comprises 14 residues. V lost 7 bases, J lost 8 bases, and 10 bases stayed unmatched. The CDR3 here is CASTRWEGFGELFF. The CDR3 bases are TGTGCCAGCACCCGGTGGGAGGGGTTTGGGGAGCTGTTTTTT.

J is TRBJ2-2 and V is TRBV20-1; D not certain. Per germline, CDR1 DFQATT and CDR2 SNEGSKA (reference sequence). Deletions cut 7 bases from V and 6 bases from J, with 12 bases between. CDR3 length equals 12 residues. The CDR3 loop reads CSGTPGPGELFF. The CDR3 coding sequence is TGCAGTGGCACCCCAGGTCCCGGGGAGCTGTTTTTT.

This clone was found many times. The chain joins TRBV2 to TRBJ1-2; D unresolved. This CDR3 has 13 amino acids. V was pared by 6 bases and J by 0 bases, with 8 bases between. The germline gives CDR1 SNHLY, CDR2 FYNNEI. The CDR3 region is CASSLGPNYGYTF. CDR3 DNA: TGTGCCAGCAGCTTAGGCCCTAACTATGGCTACACCTTC.

The table lists this clone with many counts. The chain carries TRBV6-6 and TRBJ2-6, with TRBD1 matching over 8 bases. Trimming cost V 2 bases and J 2 bases; bases outside gene matches: 5. The CDR3 is made up of 17 amino acids. Germline values: CDR1 MNHNY, CDR2 SVGAGI (reference sequence). The DNA of the CDR3 is TGTGCCAGCAGTTACAGGGCAGGGGGCGCTGGGGCCAACGTCCTGACTTTC. This gives the protein CASSYRAGGAGANVLTF.

This clone was observed at least ten times. V usage is TRBV4-1 and J usage is TRBJ1-1, with a weak D call TRBD1 (6 bases). CDR1 MGHRA and CDR2 YSYEKL come from the germline V gene. The ends were cut back, 4 bases at V and 1 base at J, with 19 bases in the middle. This CDR3 spans 17 amino acids. DNA of the CDR3: TGCGCCAGCAGCCCTCGGCGGGGGGGCAGTAGGAACACTGAAGCTTTCTTT. Translation gives CASSPRRGGSRNTEAFF.